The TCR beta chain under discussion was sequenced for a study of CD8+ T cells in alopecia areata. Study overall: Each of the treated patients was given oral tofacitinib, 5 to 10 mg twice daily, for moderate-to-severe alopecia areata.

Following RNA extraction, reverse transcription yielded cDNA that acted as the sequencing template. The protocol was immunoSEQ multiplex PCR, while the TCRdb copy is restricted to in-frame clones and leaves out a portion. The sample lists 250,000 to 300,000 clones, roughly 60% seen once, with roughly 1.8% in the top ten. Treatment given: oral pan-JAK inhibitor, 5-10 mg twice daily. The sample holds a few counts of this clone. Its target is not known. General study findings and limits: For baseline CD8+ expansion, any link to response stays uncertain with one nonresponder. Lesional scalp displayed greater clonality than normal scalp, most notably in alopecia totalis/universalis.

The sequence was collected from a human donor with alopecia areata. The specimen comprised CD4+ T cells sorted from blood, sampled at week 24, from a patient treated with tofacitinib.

This CDR3 is CASSRGRGQETQYF. CDR3 DNA: TGTGCCAGCAGCAGGGGAAGAGGACAAGAGACCCAGTACTTC. The V call is TRBV27, the J call TRBJ2-5; weak D call: TRBD1 (6 bases). CDR3 length: 14 amino acids. The V gene lost 6 bases and the J gene lost 2 bases, with 13 bases spanning the gap. Germline V gene sequence: CDR1 MNHEY, CDR2 SMNVEV (reference sequence).